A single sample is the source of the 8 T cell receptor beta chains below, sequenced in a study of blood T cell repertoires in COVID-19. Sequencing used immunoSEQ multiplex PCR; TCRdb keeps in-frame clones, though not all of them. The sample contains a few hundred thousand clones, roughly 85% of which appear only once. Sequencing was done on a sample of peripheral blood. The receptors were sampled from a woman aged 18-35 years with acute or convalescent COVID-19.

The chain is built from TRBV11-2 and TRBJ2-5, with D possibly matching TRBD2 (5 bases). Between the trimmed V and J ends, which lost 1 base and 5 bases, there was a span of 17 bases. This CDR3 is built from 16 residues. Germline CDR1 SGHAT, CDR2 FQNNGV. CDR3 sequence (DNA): TGTGCCAGCAGCTTAGGGGCTGGAGGCGCCGGGGAGACCCAGTACTTC. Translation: CASSLGAGGAGETQYF.

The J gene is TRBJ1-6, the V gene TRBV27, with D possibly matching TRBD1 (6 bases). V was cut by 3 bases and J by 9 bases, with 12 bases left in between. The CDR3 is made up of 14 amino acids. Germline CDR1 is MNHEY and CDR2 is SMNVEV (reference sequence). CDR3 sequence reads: CASSFVQGFSPLHF. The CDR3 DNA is TGTGCCAGCAGTTTCGTACAGGGATTTTCACCCCTCCACTTT.

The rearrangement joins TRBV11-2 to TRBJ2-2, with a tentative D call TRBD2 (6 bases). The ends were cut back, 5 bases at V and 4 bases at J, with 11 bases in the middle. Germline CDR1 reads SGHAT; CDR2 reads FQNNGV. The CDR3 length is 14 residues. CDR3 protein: CASSTVGGTGELFF. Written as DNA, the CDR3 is TGTGCCAGCAGCACGGTGGGGGGCACCGGGGAGCTGTTTTTT.

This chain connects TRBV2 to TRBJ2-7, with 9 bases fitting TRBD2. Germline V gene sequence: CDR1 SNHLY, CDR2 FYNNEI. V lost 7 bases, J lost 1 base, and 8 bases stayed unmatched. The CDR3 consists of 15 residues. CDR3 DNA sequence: TGTGCCAGCACTGGAGCGGGAGGACTTTCCTACGAGCAGTACTTC. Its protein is CASTGAGGLSYEQYF.

The CDR3 region is CASSPGQGTPLHF. The DNA of the CDR3 is TGTGCCAGTAGCCCGGGACAGGGAACACCCCTCCACTTT. V gene TRBV19 combines with J gene TRBJ1-6; 9 positions match TRBD1. Germline V gene sequence: CDR1 LNHDA, CDR2 SQIVND (reference sequence). V lost 6 bases and J lost 11; bases outside the gene matches: 5. This CDR3 has 13 amino acids.

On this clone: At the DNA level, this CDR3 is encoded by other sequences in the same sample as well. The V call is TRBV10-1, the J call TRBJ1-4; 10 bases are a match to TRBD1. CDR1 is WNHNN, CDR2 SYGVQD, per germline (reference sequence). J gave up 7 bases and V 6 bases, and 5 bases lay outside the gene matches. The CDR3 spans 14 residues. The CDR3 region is CASSRDRGGEKLFF. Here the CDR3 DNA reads TGCGCCAGCAGCCGGGACAGGGGAGGTGAAAAACTGTTTTTT.

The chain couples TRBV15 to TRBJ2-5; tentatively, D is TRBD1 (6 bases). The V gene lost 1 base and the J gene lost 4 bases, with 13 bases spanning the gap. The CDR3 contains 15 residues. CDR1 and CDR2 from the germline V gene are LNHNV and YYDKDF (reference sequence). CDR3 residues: CATSRGSGARETQYF. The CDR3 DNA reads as TGTGCCACCAGCAGAGGATCAGGGGCGCGAGAGACCCAGTACTTC.

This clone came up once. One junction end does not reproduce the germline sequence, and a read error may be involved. The CDR3 spells CASRGTGQGAGAGQTGF. The CDR3 DNA reads TGCGCCAGCAGGGGAACGGGACAGGGGGCCGGAGCGGGCCAGACGGGCTTT. The chain joins TRBV5-1 to TRBJ2-3; 12 bases are shared with TRBD1. The CDR3 has 17 amino acids. Germline V gene sequence: CDR1 SGHRS, CDR2 YFSETQ. The full variable domain, completed using reference TRBV5-1 and TRBJ2-3, is KAGVTQTPRYLIKTRGQQVTLSCSPISGHRSVSWYQQTPGQGLQFLFEYFSETQRNKGNFPGRFSGRQFSNSRSEMNVSTLELGDSALYLCASRGTGQGAGAGQTGFGPGTRLTVL.